The clone carrying this TCR beta chain was detected a few times. What it recognizes is unknown. This entry is derived from a study of beta chain features in type 1 diabetes. Averaging roughly 110 mL, one heparinised blood draw was given by each donor. Broader study findings: In comparison with healthy donors, patients had naive, central memory and Treg TCRB repertoires that appeared more similar.

The investigators reverse transcribed all of the isolated RNA, so they sequenced expressed TCRB transcripts. Here immunoSEQ multiplex PCR was the method, and the copy in TCRdb shows in-frame clones only, minus some. The table shows around 300,000 clones, with 11% to 15% occurring only once. This sequence originates from a man aged 25-45 years in good health. The sample consisted of central memory CD4+ T cells from blood.

The CDR3 DNA follows: TGTGCCAGCAGTGAAGGTCGAGCGGGAGGATACAATGAGCAGTTCTTC. Its translation: CASSEGRAGGYNEQFF. The chain joins TRBV2 to TRBJ2-1; 9 positions match TRBD2. The CDR3 consists of 16 residues. The V segment lost 1 base and the J segment 4 bases; nucleotides outside the gene matches: 5. Germline loops: CDR1 SNHLY, CDR2 FYNNEI. The variable domain in full, with the rest retrieved from reference TRBV2 and TRBJ2-1, is EPEVTQTPSHQVTQMGQEVILRCVPISNHLYFYWYRQILGQKVEFLVSFYNNEISEKSEIFDDQFSVERPDGSNFTLKIRSTKLEDSAMYFCASSEGRAGGYNEQFFGPGTRLTVL.